The sequence of this T cell receptor beta chain was determined in a study of T cell repertoires in cytomegalovirus infection. TCRdb re-called the reads with MiXCR, one entry per CDR3 protein. The table includes approximately 180,000 distinct CDR3 sequences, about a sixth detected once. This clonotype was seen more than once but under ten times. Germline trimming cut 0 bases from V and 5 bases from J; bases unmatched to any gene: 19. The CDR3 runs to 20 residues. CDR1 is WSHSY, CDR2 SAAADI, per germline. Sample: CD8+ T cells from PBMCs. V and J are TRBV10-2 and TRBJ2-5; 9 positions agree with TRBD2. The TCR comes from a human donor in good health (CMV status not recorded). Some clones in this sample may be carry-over from other donors' samples. Here the CDR3 reads CASSESLGASGEPYWETQYF. DNA for the CDR3: TGCGCCAGCAGTGAGTCCCTGGGGGCTAGCGGGGAACCTTACTGGGAGACCCAGTACTTC.